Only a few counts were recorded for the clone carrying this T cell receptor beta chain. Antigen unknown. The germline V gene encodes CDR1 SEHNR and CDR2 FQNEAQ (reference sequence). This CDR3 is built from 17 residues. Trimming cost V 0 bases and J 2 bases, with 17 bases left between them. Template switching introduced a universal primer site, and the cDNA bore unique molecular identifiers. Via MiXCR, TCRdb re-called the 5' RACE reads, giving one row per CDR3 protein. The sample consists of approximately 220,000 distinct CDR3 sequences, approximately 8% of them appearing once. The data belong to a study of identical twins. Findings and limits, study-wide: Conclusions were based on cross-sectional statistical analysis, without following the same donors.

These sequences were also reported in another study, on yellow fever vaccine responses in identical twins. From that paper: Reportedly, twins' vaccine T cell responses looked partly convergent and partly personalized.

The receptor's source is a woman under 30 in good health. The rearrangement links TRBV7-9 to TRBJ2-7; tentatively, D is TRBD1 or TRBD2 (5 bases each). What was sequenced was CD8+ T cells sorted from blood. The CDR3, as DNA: TGTGCCAGCAGCTTAGCCGGGACCGAAAATCACGCCTACGAGCAGTACTTC. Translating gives CASSLAGTENHAYEQYF.